The 30 T cell receptor beta chains below were found in one sample sequenced in a study of CD8 T cells in Susac syndrome. RNA in amounts of about 0.5 to 1 ug was reverse transcribed with random hexamers. TCRdb redid the calling of the immunoSEQ multiplex PCR reads with MiXCR, one entry per CDR3 protein. The data show 150,000 to 200,000 distinct CDR3 sequences, with about 91% seen just once and around 0.08% held by the top ten. The sample was CD4+ T cells from PBMCs. The receptors stem from a human donor in good health.

This rearrangement joins TRBV6-5 to TRBJ1-5; no firm D call. The CDR3 loop spans 13 amino acids. The germline V and J ends were trimmed by 6 bases and 0 bases, with 6 bases remaining between them. The V gene's germline CDR1 is MNHEY and CDR2 SVGAGI. This chain's CDR3 is CASRPGSNQPQHF. The CDR3 DNA sequence: TGTGCCAGCAGGCCAGGTAGCAATCAGCCCCAGCATTTT.

V gene TRBV14 combines with J gene TRBJ2-7; D remains ambiguous. The length of the CDR3 is 13 residues. CDR1 SGHDN and CDR2 FVKESK come from the germline V gene. The ends were cut back, 0 bases at V and 2 bases at J, with 5 bases in the middle. Here the CDR3 reads CASSQDGAYEQYF. CDR3 nucleotide sequence: TGTGCCAGCAGCCAAGATGGCGCCTACGAGCAGTACTTC.

V is TRBV5-6 and J is TRBJ1-2; 8 bases align to TRBD1. Germline V CDR1 and CDR2: SGHDT, YYEEEE. Trimming at V came to 4 bases and at J to 5 bases, leaving 10 bases not matched to a gene. The CDR3 sequence is 15 residues long. The CDR3 sequence: CASSLQDREEYGYTF. The CDR3 DNA reads as TGTGCCAGCAGCCTACAGGACAGGGAAGAATATGGCTACACCTTC.

In this sample, this clonotype turned up a few times. The chain joins TRBV7-8 to TRBJ2-7, with TRBD2 matching over 11 bases. Trimming at V came to 4 bases and at J to 4 bases, leaving 3 bases not matched to a gene. Germline V gene data show CDR1 as SGHVS and CDR2 as FQNEAQ. The CDR3 spans 14 residues. This CDR3 reads CASSSRTSGYEQYF. The CDR3 DNA sequence: TGTGCCAGCAGCTCTAGGACTAGCGGGTACGAGCAGTACTTC.

The chain links TRBV7-9 to TRBJ1-2; no clear D gene. V lost 2 bases, J lost 4 bases, and 11 bases lay in between. This CDR3 contains 14 residues. Per germline, CDR1 SEHNR and CDR2 FQNEAQ (reference sequence). This chain's CDR3 is CASSLSQVTYGYTF. CDR3 sequence (DNA): TGTGCCAGCAGCTTATCTCAGGTTACCTATGGCTACACCTTC.

The genes are TRBV2 and TRBJ2-3, with D perhaps given as TRBD1 or TRBD2 (6 bases each). The CDR3 has 15 residues. V lost 4 bases and J 3 bases, leaving 14 bases between the germline ends. The germline V gene has CDR1 SNHLY and CDR2 FYNNEI. CDR3 sequence (DNA): TGTGCCAGCAGTGCACAGGGAGGCGGAACAGATACGCAGTATTTT. This gives the protein CASSAQGGGTDTQYF.

This chain uses TRBV3-1 with TRBJ2-7, with D tentatively TRBD1 (5 bases). V shed 7 bases and J shed 1 base, with 14 bases lying between them. Looked up from germline, CDR1 is LGHDT and CDR2 is YNNKEL (reference sequence). This CDR3 spans 14 amino acids. CDR3 sequence (DNA): TGTGCCAGCACCCCAGGGCCATCATCCTACGAGCAGTACTTC. It yields the protein CASTPGPSSYEQYF.

The chain recombines TRBV18 with TRBJ1-1; D unresolved. CDR3 size: 15 residues. CDR1 is KGHSH and CDR2 is LQKENI in the germline V gene. The V and J ends lost 5 bases and 0 bases respectively, with 13 bases between them. CDR3 amino acids: CASSRSAAMNTEAFF. The CDR3 region has the DNA TGTGCCAGCTCAAGAAGCGCGGCCATGAACACTGAAGCTTTCTTT. Combining the CDR3 with reference TRBV18 and TRBJ1-1 gives the whole variable domain NAGVMQNPRHLVRRRGQEARLRCSPMKGHSHVYWYRQLPEEGLKFMVYLQKENIIDESGMPKERFSAEFPKEGPSILRIQQVVRGDSAAYFCASSRSAAMNTEAFFGQGTRLTVV.

This chain uses TRBV30 with TRBJ1-5, with unresolved D. Germline V gene data show CDR1 as GTSNPN and CDR2 as SVGIG (reference sequence). V was trimmed by 0 bases and J by 0 bases, leaving 3 bases between them. The CDR3 is made up of 13 amino acids. In DNA form, the CDR3 reads TGTGCCTGGAGTGTAAATAGCAATCAGCCCCAGCATTTT. It yields the protein CAWSVNSNQPQHF.

V gene TRBV19 combines with J gene TRBJ2-6; TRBD2 is a possible D gene (5 bases). This CDR3 is built from 14 residues. Looked up from germline, CDR1 is LNHDA and CDR2 is SQIVND (reference sequence). V was pared by 6 bases and J by 3 bases, with 9 bases between. CDR3 sequence: CASRGSGGANVLTF. The CDR3 nucleotides read TGTGCCAGTAGAGGGAGCGGTGGGGCCAACGTCCTGACTTTC.

The DNA for the CDR3 is TGTGCCAGCGGGTCTATGGGAGGCTCCTACAATGAGCAGTTCTTC. Its translation is CASGSMGGSYNEQFF. The chain recombines TRBV7-3 with TRBJ2-1, with a weak D call TRBD2 (6 bases). The CDR3 extends over 15 amino acids. The V gene's germline CDR1 is SGHTA and CDR2 FQGTGA. Trimming left V 8 bases short and J 0 bases short, with 14 bases between.

In nucleotides, the CDR3 is TGCGCCAGCAGCTTAACCCCCCCTACTGCCCAAGGGTCCTACGAGCAGTACTTC. The encoded protein is CASSLTPPTAQGSYEQYF. The rearrangement links TRBV5-1 to TRBJ2-7, with D unresolved. Looked up from germline, CDR1 is SGHRS and CDR2 is YFSETQ. The CDR3 sequence is 18 residues long. With 2 bases removed from V and 1 base from J, the gap between germline ends came to 22 bases.

The chain uses TRBV7-9 and TRBJ2-1, with D possibly being TRBD1 (5 bases). Germline V lookup: CDR1 SEHNR, CDR2 FQNEAQ (reference sequence). The length of the CDR3 is 13 residues. Trimming left V 8 bases short and J 3 bases short, with 11 bases between. DNA of the CDR3: TGTGCCAGCGGAGTGACAGTCTACAATGAGCAGTTCTTC. Translated, it gives CASGVTVYNEQFF.

This sequence joins TRBV5-1 and TRBJ1-4; 9 positions agree with TRBD1. This CDR3 comprises 15 residues. Germline trimming cut 4 bases from V and 7 bases from J; bases unmatched to any gene: 8. Germline CDR1 SGHRS, CDR2 YFSETQ. The CDR3 DNA follows: TGCGCCAGCAGCCCGCAGGGGACAGGGTCTGAAAAACTGTTTTTT. It specifies CASSPQGTGSEKLFF.

J is TRBJ2-1 and V is TRBV4-1, with unresolved D. The CDR3 is made up of 13 amino acids. Trimming took off 4 bases at V and 8 bases at J, with 12 bases between the two ends. In germline, CDR1 is MGHRA, CDR2 YSYEKL. The CDR3 protein is CASSPLDPHEQFF. CDR3 bases: TGCGCCAGCAGCCCCCTCGACCCGCATGAGCAGTTCTTC.

The gene calls are TRBV7-9 and TRBJ2-3; D remains unclear. CDR1 is SEHNR, CDR2 FQNEAQ, per germline (reference sequence). The ends were cut back, 3 bases at V and 4 bases at J, with 5 bases in the middle. The CDR3 has 12 residues. The CDR3: CASSLPPDTQYF. The CDR3 DNA reads TGTGCCAGCAGCTTGCCTCCAGATACGCAGTATTTT.

The V and J genes are TRBV20-1 and TRBJ2-5; TRBD2 agrees at 7 bases. Per the germline V gene, CDR1 is DFQATT and CDR2 is SNEGSKA (reference sequence). The CDR3 length is 15 residues. The V gene end was trimmed by 2 bases and the J gene end by 5 bases; junction bases not matched to a gene: 11. The CDR3 region is CSARFFQRERETQYF. In DNA form, the CDR3 reads TGCAGTGCTAGATTCTTTCAGCGGGAACGGGAGACCCAGTACTTC.

The J gene is TRBJ2-6, the V gene TRBV6-2 or TRBV6-3; D possibly corresponds to TRBD1 (6 bases). V gave up 0 bases and J gave up 4 bases, with 10 bases separating them. CDR1 and CDR2 (germline): MNHEY, SVGEGT. The CDR3 covers 16 residues. For the CDR3, the DNA is TGTGCCAGCAGTTACTCCCAGGGGATGGGGGCCAACGTCCTGACTTTC. Residues: CASSYSQGMGANVLTF.

This chain uses TRBV30 with TRBJ1-2, with D possibly being TRBD1 (5 bases). The CDR3 loop spans 14 amino acids. Germline V lookup: CDR1 GTSNPN, CDR2 SVGIG (reference sequence). Trimming left V 0 bases short and J 10 bases short, with 18 bases between. CDR3 region: CAWSVKSGLSAYTF. As DNA, the CDR3 is TGTGCCTGGAGTGTAAAGTCGGGACTTAGCGCCTACACCTTC.

The V and J genes are TRBV6-1 and TRBJ1-1; no clear D. The CDR3 runs 15 residues. Deletions cut 7 bases from V and 1 base from J, with 16 bases between. Germline loops: CDR1 MNHNS, CDR2 SASEGT. CDR3 sequence reads: CASTLQTYGNTEAFF. CDR3 in DNA: TGTGCCAGCACCCTGCAGACCTATGGGAACACTGAAGCTTTCTTT.

The chain is built from TRBV2 and TRBJ2-3; 11 positions match TRBD2. CDR3 length: 16 residues. Losses at the gene ends were 4 bases for V and 6 bases for J; bases not matched to a gene: 9. The germline V gene has CDR1 SNHLY and CDR2 FYNNEI. The CDR3 sequence: CASSASASGGSDTQYF. CDR3 nucleotide sequence: TGTGCCAGCAGTGCGTCGGCTAGCGGGGGGTCCGATACGCAGTATTTT.

The chain is built from TRBV7-2 and TRBJ2-5, with TRBD1 matching 7 bases. The V gene's germline CDR1 is SGHTA and CDR2 FQGNSA. This CDR3 contains 14 residues. V gave up 4 bases and J gave up 1 base; unmatched junction bases: 3. The CDR3 DNA reads TGTGCCAGCAGCTATCGACAGGGCCAAGAGACCCAGTACTTC. Protein sequence: CASSYRQGQETQYF. The full variable domain, rest sourced from reference TRBV7-2 and TRBJ2-5, is GAGVSQSPSNKVTEKGKDVELRCDPISGHTALYWYRQSLGQGLEFLIYFQGNSAPDKSGLPSDRFSAERTGGSVSTLTIQRTQQEDSAVYLCASSYRQGQETQYFGPGTRLLVL.

J is TRBJ2-1 and V is TRBV19; D perhaps matches TRBD2 (5 bases). The CDR3 sequence is 12 residues long. Trimming stripped 6 bases from V and 9 bases from J, with 12 bases between. CDR1 and CDR2 (germline): LNHDA, SQIVND (reference sequence). For the CDR3, the DNA is TGTGCCAGTAGGATGAGGGAAGGTGAGCAGTTCTTC. Translated, it gives CASRMREGEQFF.

The J gene is TRBJ1-3, the V gene TRBV30; D uncertain. V was clipped by 0 bases and J by 6 bases, with 9 bases between them. Germline V CDR1 and CDR2: GTSNPN, SVGIG (reference sequence). The CDR3 totals 13 residues. CDR3 sequence (DNA): TGTGCCTGGAGTGTACTCCCGGAAAACACCATATATTTT. This gives the protein CAWSVLPENTIYF.

The V call is TRBV5-1, the J call TRBJ1-6, with 8 bases identical to TRBD1. Germline V gene sequence: CDR1 SGHRS, CDR2 YFSETQ. The CDR3 is 15 residues long. V was pared by 4 bases and J by 7 bases, with 7 bases of the junction left unmatched. The CDR3 DNA is TGCGCCAGCAGCACCGGACAGGGAGGGAATTCACCCCTCCACTTT. Its protein product is CASSTGQGGNSPLHF.

CDR3 nucleotides: TGCAGCGTTGGGCGTTACGGAAACTCTGGGGCCAACGTCCTGACTTTC. Its translation is CSVGRYGNSGANVLTF. This sequence joins TRBV29-1 and TRBJ2-6; D call uncertain. This CDR3 spans 16 amino acids. Deletions cut 4 bases from V and 0 bases from J, with 13 bases between. CDR1 and CDR2 from the germline V gene are SQVTM and ANQGSEA.

The V and J genes are TRBV20-1 and TRBJ1-1; D unresolved. Trimming took 3 bases from V and 2 from J, leaving 10 bases between them. The CDR3 is 13 residues long. Germline V lookup: CDR1 DFQATT, CDR2 SNEGSKA (reference sequence). The DNA of the CDR3 is TGCAGTGCTAGCGCAGATCCTAACACTGAAGCTTTCTTT. It specifies CSASADPNTEAFF.

CDR3 region: CASSQDRRQSGGELFF. The CDR3 nucleotides read TGCGCCAGCAGCCAAGATCGCCGACAGAGTGGCGGGGAGCTGTTTTTT. The J gene is TRBJ2-2, the V gene TRBV4-3; D might be TRBD1 (5 bases). V was trimmed by 0 bases and J by 7 bases, leaving 15 bases between them. Germline lookup yields CDR1 LGHNA and CDR2 YSLEER. CDR3 size: 16 residues.

The chain is built from TRBV28 and TRBJ2-5; D is unresolved. Per the germline V gene, CDR1 is MDHEN and CDR2 is SYDVKM. V gave up 7 bases and J gave up 5 bases, with 14 bases separating them. The CDR3 covers 13 residues. The CDR3 region has the DNA TGTGCCAGCAATAATCCCATGGGGGAGACCCAGTACTTC. This codes for CASNNPMGETQYF.

The CDR3 sequence is CASSQARQDGNSPLHF. The CDR3 nucleotides read TGCGCCAGCAGCCAAGCGCGACAGGATGGTAATTCACCCCTCCACTTT. The gene calls are TRBV4-3 and TRBJ1-6; D may be TRBD1 (6 bases). V shed 1 base and J shed 6 bases, with 13 bases lying between them. The CDR3 contains 16 residues. Germline lookup yields CDR1 LGHNA and CDR2 YSLEER.